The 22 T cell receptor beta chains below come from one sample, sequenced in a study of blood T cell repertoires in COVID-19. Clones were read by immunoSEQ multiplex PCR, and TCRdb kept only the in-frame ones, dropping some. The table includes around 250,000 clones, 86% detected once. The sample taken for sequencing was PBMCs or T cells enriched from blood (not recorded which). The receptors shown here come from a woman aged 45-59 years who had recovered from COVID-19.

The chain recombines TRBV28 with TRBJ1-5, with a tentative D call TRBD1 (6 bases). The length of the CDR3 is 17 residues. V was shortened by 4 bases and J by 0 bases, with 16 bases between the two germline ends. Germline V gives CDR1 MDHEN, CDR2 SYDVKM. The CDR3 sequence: CASSSPPGDDSNQPQHF. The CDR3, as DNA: TGTGCCAGCAGTTCGCCTCCAGGGGACGATAGCAATCAGCCCCAGCATTTT.

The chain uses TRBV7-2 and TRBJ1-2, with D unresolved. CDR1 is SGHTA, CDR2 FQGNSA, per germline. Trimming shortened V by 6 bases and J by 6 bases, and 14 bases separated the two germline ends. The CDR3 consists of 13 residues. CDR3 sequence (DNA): TGTGCCAGCAGGCAGGCGGGCGGAGATGGCTACACCTTC. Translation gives CASRQAGGDGYTF.

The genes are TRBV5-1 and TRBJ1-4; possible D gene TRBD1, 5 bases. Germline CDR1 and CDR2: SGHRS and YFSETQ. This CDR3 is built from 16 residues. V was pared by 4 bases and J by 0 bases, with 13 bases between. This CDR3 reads CASSLLRGATNEKLFF. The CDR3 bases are TGCGCCAGCAGCCTGTTAAGGGGTGCAACTAATGAAAAACTGTTTTTT.

CDR3 protein: CASSLLGQGMNTEAFF. CDR3 DNA: TGCGCCAGCAGCTTGTTGGGACAGGGGATGAACACTGAAGCTTTCTTT. The chain couples TRBV5-1 to TRBJ1-1; 10 bases align to TRBD1. The V gene end was trimmed by 1 base and the J gene end by 0 bases; junction bases not matched to a gene: 3. The CDR3 is made up of 16 amino acids. CDR1 and CDR2 (germline): SGHRS, YFSETQ.

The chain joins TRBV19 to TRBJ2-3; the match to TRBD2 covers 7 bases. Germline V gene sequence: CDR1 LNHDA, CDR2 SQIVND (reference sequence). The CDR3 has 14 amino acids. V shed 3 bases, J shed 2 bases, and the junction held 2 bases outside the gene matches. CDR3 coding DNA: TGTGCCAGTAGTATGGGGGGGTACACAGATACGCAGTATTTT. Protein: CASSMGGYTDTQYF.

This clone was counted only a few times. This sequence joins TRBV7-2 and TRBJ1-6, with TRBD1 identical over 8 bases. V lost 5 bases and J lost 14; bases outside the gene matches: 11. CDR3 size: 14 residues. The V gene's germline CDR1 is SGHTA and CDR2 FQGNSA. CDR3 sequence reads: CASSQDRVYPTLHF. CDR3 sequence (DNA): TGTGCCAGCAGCCAGGACAGGGTCTACCCCACCCTCCACTTT.

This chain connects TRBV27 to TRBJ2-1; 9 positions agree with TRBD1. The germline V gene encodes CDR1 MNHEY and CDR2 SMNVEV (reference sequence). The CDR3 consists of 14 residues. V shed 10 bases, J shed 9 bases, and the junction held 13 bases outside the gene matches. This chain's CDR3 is CAIRGTGRFSEQFF. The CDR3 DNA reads TGTGCCATCAGGGGGACAGGGAGGTTTAGTGAGCAGTTCTTC.

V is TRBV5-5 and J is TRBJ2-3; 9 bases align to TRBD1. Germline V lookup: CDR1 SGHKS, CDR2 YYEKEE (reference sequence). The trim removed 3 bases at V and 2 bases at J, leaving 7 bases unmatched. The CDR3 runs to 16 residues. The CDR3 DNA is TGTGCCAGCAGCTCGAACCGGGACAGGGTCACAGATACGCAGTATTTT. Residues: CASSSNRDRVTDTQYF.

In DNA form, the CDR3 reads TGTGCCAGCAGCCAGACAGGGGGCATCACTGAAGCTTTCTTT. Its translation: CASSQTGGITEAFF. The rearrangement links TRBV11-2 to TRBJ1-1, with 10 bases lining up with TRBD1. V trimming: 5 bases; J trimming: 4 bases; junction bases outside the gene matches: 4. CDR3 length: 14 amino acids. In germline, CDR1 is SGHAT, CDR2 FQNNGV.

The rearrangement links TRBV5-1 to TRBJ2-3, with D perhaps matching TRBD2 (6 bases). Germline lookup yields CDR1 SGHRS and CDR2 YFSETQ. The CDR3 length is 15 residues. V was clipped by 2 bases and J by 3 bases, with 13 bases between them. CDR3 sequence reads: CASSLRASATDTQYF. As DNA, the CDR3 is TGCGCCAGCAGCTTAAGGGCTAGCGCGACAGATACGCAGTATTTT.

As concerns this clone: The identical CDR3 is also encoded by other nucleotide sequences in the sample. In nucleotides, the CDR3 is TGTGCCAGCAGCGTAGACCGGGGATATGGCTACACCTTC. It specifies CASSVDRGYGYTF. The chain uses TRBV9 and TRBJ1-2; no clear D gene. In germline, CDR1 is SGDLS, CDR2 YYNGEE. The ends were cut back, 0 bases at V and 5 bases at J, with 8 bases in the middle. There are 13 residues in the CDR3.

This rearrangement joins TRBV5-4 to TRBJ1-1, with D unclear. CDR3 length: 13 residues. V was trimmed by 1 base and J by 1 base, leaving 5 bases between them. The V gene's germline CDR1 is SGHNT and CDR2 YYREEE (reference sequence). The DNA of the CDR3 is TGTGCCAGCAGCTTGTTCTCGAACACTGAAGCTTTCTTT. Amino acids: CASSLFSNTEAFF.

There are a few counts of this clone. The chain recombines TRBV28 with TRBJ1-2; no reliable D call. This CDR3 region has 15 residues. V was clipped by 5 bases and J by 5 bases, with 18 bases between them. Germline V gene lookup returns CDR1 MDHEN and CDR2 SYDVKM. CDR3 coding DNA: TGTGCCAGCAGTCTACCCTCGGTAGCCTCATATGGCTACACCTTC. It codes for CASSLPSVASYGYTF.

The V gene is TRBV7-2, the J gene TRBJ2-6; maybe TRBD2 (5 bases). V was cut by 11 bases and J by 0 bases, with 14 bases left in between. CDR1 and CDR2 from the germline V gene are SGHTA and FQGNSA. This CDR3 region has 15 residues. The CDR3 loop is CAGRGQSSGANVLTF. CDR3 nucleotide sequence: TGTGCCGGTCGGGGTCAGAGCTCTGGGGCCAACGTCCTGACTTTC. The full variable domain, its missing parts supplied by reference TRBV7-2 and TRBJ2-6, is GAGVSQSPSNKVTEKGKDVELRCDPISGHTALYWYRQSLGQGLEFLIYFQGNSAPDKSGLPSDRFSAERTGGSVSTLTIQRTQQEDSAVYLCAGRGQSSGANVLTFGAGSRLTVL.

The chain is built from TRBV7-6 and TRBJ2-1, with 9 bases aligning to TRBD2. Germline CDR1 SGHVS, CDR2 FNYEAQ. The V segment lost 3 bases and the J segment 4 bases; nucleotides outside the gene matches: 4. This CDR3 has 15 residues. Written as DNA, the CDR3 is TGTGCCAGCAGCTTTGGCGGGAGGGGATACAATGAGCAGTTCTTC. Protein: CASSFGGRGYNEQFF.

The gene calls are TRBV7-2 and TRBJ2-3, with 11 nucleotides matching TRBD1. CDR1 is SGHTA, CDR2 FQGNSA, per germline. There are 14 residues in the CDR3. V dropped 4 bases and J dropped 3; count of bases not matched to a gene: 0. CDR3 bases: TGTGCCAGCAGCTGGGACAGGGGGACAGATACGCAGTATTTT. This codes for CASSWDRGTDTQYF.

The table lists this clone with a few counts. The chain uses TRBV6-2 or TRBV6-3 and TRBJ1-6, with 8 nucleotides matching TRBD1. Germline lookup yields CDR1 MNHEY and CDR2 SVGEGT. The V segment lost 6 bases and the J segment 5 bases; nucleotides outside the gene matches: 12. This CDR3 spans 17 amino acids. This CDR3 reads CASSPGMTGVHNSPLHF. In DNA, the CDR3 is TGTGCCAGCAGCCCGGGAATGACAGGGGTCCATAATTCACCCCTCCACTTT.

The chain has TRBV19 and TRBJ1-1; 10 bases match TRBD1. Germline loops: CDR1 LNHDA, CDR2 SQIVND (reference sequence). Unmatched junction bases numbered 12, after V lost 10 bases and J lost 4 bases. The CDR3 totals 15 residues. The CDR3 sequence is CATLTPGTGATEAFF. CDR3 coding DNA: TGTGCCACCCTGACTCCCGGGACAGGGGCCACTGAAGCTTTCTTT.

DNA of the CDR3: TGTGCCAGCAGGTCTCGAGCGGGCCAAAACAATGAGCAGTTCTTC. Translation gives CASRSRAGQNNEQFF. The gene calls are TRBV5-5 and TRBJ2-1, with D maybe TRBD2 (6 bases). Trimming pared 5 bases from V and 5 bases from J, leaving 17 bases between. Germline V gene sequence: CDR1 SGHKS, CDR2 YYEKEE (reference sequence). The length of the CDR3 is 15 residues.

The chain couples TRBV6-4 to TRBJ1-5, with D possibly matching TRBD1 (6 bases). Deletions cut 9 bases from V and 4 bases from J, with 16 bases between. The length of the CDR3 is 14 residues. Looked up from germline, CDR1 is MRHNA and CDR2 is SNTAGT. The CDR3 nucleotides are TGTGCCAGTCTTCCCGTCGGACAGAATCAGCCCCAGCATTTT. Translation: CASLPVGQNQPQHF.

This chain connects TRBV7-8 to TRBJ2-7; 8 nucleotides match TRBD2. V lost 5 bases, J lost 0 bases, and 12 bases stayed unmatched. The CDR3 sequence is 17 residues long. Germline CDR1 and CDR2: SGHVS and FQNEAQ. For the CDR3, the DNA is TGTGCCAGCAGCGATAGACGATTAGCGGGAAACTCCTACGAGCAGTACTTC. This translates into CASSDRRLAGNSYEQYF.

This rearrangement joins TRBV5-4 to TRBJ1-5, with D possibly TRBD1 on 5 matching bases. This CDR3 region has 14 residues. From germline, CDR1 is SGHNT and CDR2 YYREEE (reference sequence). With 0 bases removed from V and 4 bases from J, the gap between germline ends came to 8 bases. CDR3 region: CASSLGGTNQPQHF. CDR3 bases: TGTGCCAGCAGCTTGGGAGGGACTAATCAGCCCCAGCATTTT.